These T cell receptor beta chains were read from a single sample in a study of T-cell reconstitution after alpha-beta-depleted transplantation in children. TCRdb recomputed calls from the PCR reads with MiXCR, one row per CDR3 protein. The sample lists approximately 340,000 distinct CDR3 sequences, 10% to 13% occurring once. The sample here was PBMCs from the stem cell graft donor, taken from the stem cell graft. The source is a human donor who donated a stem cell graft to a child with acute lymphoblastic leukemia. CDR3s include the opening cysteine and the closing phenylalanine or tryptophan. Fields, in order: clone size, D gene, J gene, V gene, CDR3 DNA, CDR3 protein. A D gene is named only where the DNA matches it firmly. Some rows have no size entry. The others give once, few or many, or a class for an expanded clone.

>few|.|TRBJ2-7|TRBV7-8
TGTGCCAGCAGCTCCGACCAGGGTTACTCCTACGAGCAGTACTTC
CASSSDQGYSYEQYF
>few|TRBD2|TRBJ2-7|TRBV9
TGTGCCAGCAGCGTTTCTAGCGGGGGGAACTACGAGCAGTACTTC
CASSVSSGGNYEQYF
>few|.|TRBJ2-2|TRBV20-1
TGCAGTGCGCGGGGAAGTCAGGGCACCGGGGAGCTGTTTTTT
CSARGSQGTGELFF
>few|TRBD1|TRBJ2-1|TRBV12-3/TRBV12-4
TGTGCCAGCAGTCCGACCTGGGACAGCTCCTACAATGAGCAGTTCTTC
CASSPTWDSSYNEQFF
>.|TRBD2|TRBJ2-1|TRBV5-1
TGCGCCAGCAGCGGTAGCGGGAGGGGTCCCTCCTACAATGAGCAGTTCTTC
CASSGSGRGPSYNEQFF
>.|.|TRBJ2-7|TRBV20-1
TGCAGTGCTAGAGGCAGGACTGTGGGCTACGAGCAGTACTTC
CSARGRTVGYEQYF
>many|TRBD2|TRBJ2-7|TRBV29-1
TGCAGCGTTGAAGGTGAGGTAGCGGGAGAAAACGAGCAGTACTTC
CSVEGEVAGENEQYF
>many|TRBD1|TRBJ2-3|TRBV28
TGTGCCAGCAGTTTACCGGGGACAGCAGATACGCAGTATTTT
CASSLPGTADTQYF
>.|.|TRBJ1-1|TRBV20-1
TGCAGTGCTTCTGTCATGAACACTGAAGCTTTCTTT
CSASVMNTEAFF
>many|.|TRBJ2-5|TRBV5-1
TGCGCCAGCAGCTTGGGGACAGTTCAAGAGACCCAGTACTTC
CASSLGTVQETQYF
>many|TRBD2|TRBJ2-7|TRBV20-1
TGCAGTGCTAGAAAAGCGGGAAGCTCCTACGAGCAGTACTTC
CSARKAGSSYEQYF
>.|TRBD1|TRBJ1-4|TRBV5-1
TGCGCCAGCAGCCTGTGGACAGGGACGACAGGTGAAAAACTGTTTTTT
CASSLWTGTTGEKLFF
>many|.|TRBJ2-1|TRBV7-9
TGTGCCAGCAGGACCCAACCCTGGGAGCAGTTCTTC
CASRTQPWEQFF
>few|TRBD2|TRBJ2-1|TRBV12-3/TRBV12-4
TGTGCCAGCAGTGGAACTAGCGGGAGGGCCCACTACAATGAGCAGTTCTTC
CASSGTSGRAHYNEQFF
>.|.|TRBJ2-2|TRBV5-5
TGTGCCAGCAGCTTGGTAACCCACCTCAAGGTGTTTTTT
CASSLVTHLKVFF
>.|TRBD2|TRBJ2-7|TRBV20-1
TGCAGTGCCCCGGGACTAGCGGATTACGAGCAGTACTTC
CSAPGLADYEQYF
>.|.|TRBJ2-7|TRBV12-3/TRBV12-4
TGTGCCAGCATACCTACAGGCTACGAGCAGTACTTC
CASIPTGYEQYF
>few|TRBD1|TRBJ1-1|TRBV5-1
TGCGCCAGCAGCTTGCGGACAGGTGGGGAAGGTGAAGCTTTCTTT
CASSLRTGGEGEAFF
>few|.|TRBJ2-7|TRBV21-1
TGTGCCAGCACTAGCGAAGGACAGGGGGCCTACGAGCAGTACTTC
CASTSEGQGAYEQYF
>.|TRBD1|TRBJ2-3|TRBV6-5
TGTGCCAGCAGTTACCACTCCGGGACAGGGGGCACAGATACGCAGTATTTT
CASSYHSGTGGTDTQYF
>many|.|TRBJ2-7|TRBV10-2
TGCGCCAGCAGAAGAGAACCAGGGAGGGGGAATTACGAGCAGTACTTC
CASRREPGRGNYEQYF
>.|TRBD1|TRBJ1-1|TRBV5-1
TGCGCCAGCAGCGCGGGCTTCAGACAGGGACTGAACACTGAAGCTTTCTTT
CASSAGFRQGLNTEAFF
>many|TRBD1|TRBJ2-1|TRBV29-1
TGCACCGCTATGGACAGGGGAAGCCCAGAGCAGTTCTTC
CTAMDRGSPEQFF
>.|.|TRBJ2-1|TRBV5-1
TGCGCCAGCAGCTTGGGCTTGGAAACTGGCTTAAGCTCCTACAATGAGCAGTTCTTC
CASSLGLETGLSSYNEQFF
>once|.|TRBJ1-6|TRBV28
TGTGCCAGCAGTTTAATAACCGGATCCAATTCACCCCTCCACTTT
CASSLITGSNSPLHF
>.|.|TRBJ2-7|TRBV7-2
TGTGCCAGCAGCCAACAGAGGAGCTCCTACGAGCAGTACTTC
CASSQQRSSYEQYF
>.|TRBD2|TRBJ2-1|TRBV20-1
TGCAGTGGTGGGCGGGAGGGTGGTGAGCAGTTCTTC
CSGGREGGEQFF
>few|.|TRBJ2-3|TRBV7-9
TGTGCCAGCAGCTTAGAAAGCACAGATACGCAGTATTTT
CASSLESTDTQYF
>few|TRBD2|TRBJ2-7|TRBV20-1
TGCAGTGCTAGCACCCCGGGACTAGCGACCGAGCAGTACTTC
CSASTPGLATEQYF
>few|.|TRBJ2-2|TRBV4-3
TGCGCCAGCAGCCTCGGGGCAGGGACGTTCGCGAACACCGGGGAGCTGTTTTTT
CASSLGAGTFANTGELFF
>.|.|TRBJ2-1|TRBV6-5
TGTGCCAGCAGTTACTTCCAGGAGCAGTTCTTC
CASSYFQEQFF
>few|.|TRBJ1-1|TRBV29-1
TGCAGCGTTGAAGACGAGACAGGCTTGAACACTGAAGCTTTCTTT
CSVEDETGLNTEAFF
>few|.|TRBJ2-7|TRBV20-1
TGCAGTGCTGGGTATCCCGAGCAGTACTTC
CSAGYPEQYF
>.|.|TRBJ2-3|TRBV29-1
TGCAGCGTTGAAGAGGTCGGAAGCACAGATACGCAGTATTTT
CSVEEVGSTDTQYF
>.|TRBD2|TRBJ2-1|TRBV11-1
TGTGCCAGCAGCGCGGGCCTAGGACTAGCGGGAGGCTCCTACAATGAGCAGTTCTTC
CASSAGLGLAGGSYNEQFF
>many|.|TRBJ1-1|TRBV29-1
TGCAGCGCCCGGACGTGGGACACTGAAGCTTTCTTT
CSARTWDTEAFF
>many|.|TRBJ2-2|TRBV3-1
TGTGCCAGCAGCCAGATCCGGACTCTCCGGGGAACCGGGGAGCTGTTTTTT
CASSQIRTLRGTGELFF
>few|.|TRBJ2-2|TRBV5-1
TGCGCCAGCCTGGTGATGGCAGGGGACAACACCGGGGAGCTGTTTTTT
CASLVMAGDNTGELFF
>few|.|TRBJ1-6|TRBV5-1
TGCGCCAGCAGCCCGACTACCGGGAACCTCGTTTCACCCCTCCACTTT
CASSPTTGNLVSPLHF
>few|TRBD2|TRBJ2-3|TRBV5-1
TGCGCCAGCAGCTCAGCGGGGGCCACAGATACGCAGTATTTT
CASSSAGATDTQYF
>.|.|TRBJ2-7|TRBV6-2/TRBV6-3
TGTGCCAGCAGGGCCCAAAGACAGGTTGGATACTTC
CASRAQRQVGYF
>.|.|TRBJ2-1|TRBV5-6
TGTGCCAGCAGCTTCAGAGGGGTCTCCAGCTCCTACAATGAGCAGTTCTTC
CASSFRGVSSSYNEQFF
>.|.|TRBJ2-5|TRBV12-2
TGTGCAAGTCGCTTAGTTGGTGGGGAGACCCAGTACTTC
CASRLVGGETQYF
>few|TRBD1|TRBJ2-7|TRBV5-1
TGCGCCAGCTCGGGACAGGAGGTCTACGAGCAGTACTTC
CASSGQEVYEQYF
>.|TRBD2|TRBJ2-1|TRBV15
TGTGCCACCAGCAGCGGGAGGGCCTACAATGAGCAGTTCTTC
CATSSGRAYNEQFF
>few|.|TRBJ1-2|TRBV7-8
TGTGCCAGCAGCAAGGTTGGACGGAGCTATGGCTACACCTTC
CASSKVGRSYGYTF
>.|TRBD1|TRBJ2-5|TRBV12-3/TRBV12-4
TGTGCCAGCAGTCCCCGACAGGGGGGAGAGACCCAGTACTTC
CASSPRQGGETQYF
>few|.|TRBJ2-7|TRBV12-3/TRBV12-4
TGTGCCAGCAGTTTTGCCAGGGAAGCCTACGAGCAGTACTTC
CASSFAREAYEQYF
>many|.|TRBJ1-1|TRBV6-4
TGTGCCAGCAGTGTTCATCCTGGGGCCGATGAAGCTTTCTTT
CASSVHPGADEAFF
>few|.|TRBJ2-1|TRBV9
TGTGCCAGCAGCGCAAGGAGGGAGGACAGGTCCAATGAGCAGTTCTTC
CASSARREDRSNEQFF
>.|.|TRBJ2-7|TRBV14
TGTGCCAGCAGCCAAGGTCCGGGACGGTGGTTCTACGAGCAGTACTTC
CASSQGPGRWFYEQYF
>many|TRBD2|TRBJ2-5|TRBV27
TGTGCCAGCAGTCCCGGACTAGTGGGCCAAGAGACCCAGTACTTC
CASSPGLVGQETQYF
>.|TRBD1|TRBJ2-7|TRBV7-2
TGTGCCAGCAGCTTCTGGGGACAGAGCGAGCAGTACTTC
CASSFWGQSEQYF
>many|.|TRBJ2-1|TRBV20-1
TGCAGTGCTCATAACCGGGGACGCGTACAACATGAGCAGTTCTTC
CSAHNRGRVQHEQFF
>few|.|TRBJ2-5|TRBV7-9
TGTGCCAGCAGTACAGGGATCTACCAAGAGACCCAGTACTTC
CASSTGIYQETQYF
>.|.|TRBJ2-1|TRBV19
TGTGCCACTACGACTAGTCCGGTATACAATGAGCAGTTCTTC
CATTTSPVYNEQFF
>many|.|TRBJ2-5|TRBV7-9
TGTGCCAGCAGCTTTCCCATGAGAGAGACCCAGTACTTC
CASSFPMRETQYF
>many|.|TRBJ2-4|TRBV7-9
TGTGCCAGCAGCTTAGCGAACGACGACATTCAGTACTTC
CASSLANDDIQYF
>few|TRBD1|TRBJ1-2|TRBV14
TGTGCCAGCAGCCAAGGGACAGGGGATATATTGAATGGCTACACCTTC
CASSQGTGDILNGYTF
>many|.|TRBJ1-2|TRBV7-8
TGTGCCAGCAGCTTAGATGGGGGGGTACGCTACACCTTC
CASSLDGGVRYTF